These T cell receptor beta chains were read from a single sample in a study of blood T cell repertoires in COVID-19. Method: immunoSEQ multiplex PCR; TCRdb's copy keeps in-frame clones and lacks some. The table records about 530,000 clones, approximately 91% of them present only once. Sequenced sample: peripheral blood. Every receptor here comes from a woman aged 45-65 years with COVID-19, enrolled during active disease. CDR3s include the opening cysteine and the closing phenylalanine or tryptophan. The D gene is left open where the match is weak. Part of the rows lack a size; the others show once, few, many or a class for expanded clones.

size,V,J,length,D,DNA,CDR3
-,TRBV3-1/TRBV3-2,TRBJ1-4,14,-,TGTGCCAGCAGCCAATCCCGGGGGGACGAAAAACTGTTTTTT,CASSQSRGDEKLFF
few,TRBV9,TRBJ1-4,14,-,TGTGCCAGCAGACCGGGACTGCAGAATGAAAAACTGTTTTTT,CASRPGLQNEKLFF
-,TRBV19,TRBJ1-3,18,-,TGTGCCAGTAGTCTTCACCGGGAGGGCCCAACCCAGGGAAACACCATATATTTT,CASSLHREGPTQGNTIYF
-,TRBV4-1,TRBJ1-2,15,-,TGCGCCAGCAGCCTAGGGATAGTGGTGCGGGGTGGCTACACCTTC,CASSLGIVVRGGYTF
-,TRBV5-1,TRBJ2-3,17,TRBD2,TGCGCCAGCAGCTTGGGTTTGACTAGCGGGGGCACAGATACGCAGTATTTT,CASSLGLTSGGTDTQYF
-,TRBV27,TRBJ2-3,14,TRBD1,TGTGCCAGCAATAAGGACAGGAGCACAGATACGCAGTATTTT,CASNKDRSTDTQYF
once,TRBV3-1/TRBV3-2,TRBJ1-3,15,TRBD1,TGTGCCAGCAGCCGGGGACAGGGGGCTGGAAACACCATATATTTT,CASSRGQGAGNTIYF
few,TRBV15,TRBJ1-1,15,TRBD1,TGTGCCACCAGCCCTCCGACAGGGGGGAACACTGAAGCTTTCTTT,CATSPPTGGNTEAFF
few,TRBV6-1,TRBJ1-2,15,-,TGTGCCAGCAGATCCAGCTCACAGGGAACCCATGGCTACACCTTC,CASRSSSQGTHGYTF
-,TRBV2,TRBJ2-7,13,-,TGTGCCAGCAGTCTAACAGAGACCTACGAGCAGTACTTC,CASSLTETYEQYF
-,TRBV28,TRBJ1-3,17,TRBD1,TGTGCCAGCAGCCCGCCCGGACAGGGTATAGCTGGAAACACCATATATTTT,CASSPPGQGIAGNTIYF
once,TRBV12-3/TRBV12-4,TRBJ2-3,13,TRBD2,TGTGCCAGCAGTGCGAGGGAGGGAGATACGCAGTATTTT,CASSAREGDTQYF
-,TRBV12-3/TRBV12-4,TRBJ2-7,13,TRBD1,TGTGCCAGCACCGAGGACAGGGGAGACGAGCAGTACTTC,CASTEDRGDEQYF
-,TRBV29-1,TRBJ1-2,14,TRBD1,TGCAGCGTTGAGGGACAGGAGACTAACTATGGCTACACCTTC,CSVEGQETNYGYTF
-,TRBV12-5,TRBJ1-2,16,-,TGTGCTAGTCCCATCCCTGGGCAGGGCAGGGACTATGGCTACACCTTC,CASPIPGQGRDYGYTF
-,TRBV18,TRBJ2-3,17,TRBD2,TGTGCCAGCTCGGCGAGAGGCACAGCGGGGCTCACAGATACGCAGTATTTT,CASSARGTAGLTDTQYF
-,TRBV11-2,TRBJ2-3,13,-,TGTGCCAGCAGCCCGGGGAGCACAGATACGCAGTATTTT,CASSPGSTDTQYF
-,TRBV19,TRBJ1-3,18,-,TGTGCCAGTAGTATTTCGGAGGTAGCTGTTATCTCTGGAAACACCATATATTTT,CASSISEVAVISGNTIYF
-,TRBV7-3,TRBJ2-1,16,-,TGTGCCAGCAGCTTATGGGGCGGTCTTGCCTACAATGAGCAGTTCTTC,CASSLWGGLAYNEQFF
-,TRBV9,TRBJ2-7,17,TRBD1,TGTGCCAGCAGCGTAGGGGATGGGACAGGCTTCTCCTACGAGCAGTACTTC,CASSVGDGTGFSYEQYF
-,TRBV5-1,TRBJ2-5,17,-,TGCGCCAGCACCATTGGGGGGACGACAGGGTTACAAGAGACCCAGTACTTC,CASTIGGTTGLQETQYF
-,TRBV4-1,TRBJ1-1,15,-,TGCGCCAGCAGCCCACGTCAGGTGACGAGCACTGAAGCTTTCTTT,CASSPRQVTSTEAFF
once,TRBV7-9,TRBJ1-1,14,-,TGTGCCAGCAGCTTTGGACTGTCTCATCCTGAAGCTTTCTTT,CASSFGLSHPEAFF
-,TRBV28,TRBJ1-1,14,-,TGTGCCAGCAGTTTAGGGGGGTTTAGCACTGAAGCTTTCTTT,CASSLGGFSTEAFF
-,TRBV7-9,TRBJ2-7,14,TRBD2,TGTGCCAGCAGCGGACTAGCGGGAAACTACGAGCAGTACTTC,CASSGLAGNYEQYF
-,TRBV25-1,TRBJ1-2,12,-,TGTGCCAGCAGTGGACATAACTATGGCTACACCTTC,CASSGHNYGYTF
few,TRBV19,TRBJ1-5,13,-,TGTGCCAGTAGTATAGCAGGGCATCAGCCCCAGCATTTT,CASSIAGHQPQHF
-,TRBV3-1/TRBV3-2,TRBJ1-1,11,TRBD1,TGTGCCAGCAGCCGCCGGGACAGGGGCTTCTTT,CASSRRDRGFF
-,TRBV28,TRBJ1-6,16,TRBD1,TGTGCCAGCATCACAGCCCGACAGGGGTATAATTCACCCCTCCACTTT,CASITARQGYNSPLHF
-,TRBV7-3,TRBJ2-1,15,TRBD2,TGTGCCAGCAGCCCTAGCGGGGGTCCGCCGAATGAGCAGTTCTTC,CASSPSGGPPNEQFF
-,TRBV28,TRBJ2-1,14,TRBD1,TGTGCCAGCAGTGCAGGGGGCAGGGTAGGGGAGCAGTTCTTC,CASSAGGRVGEQFF
-,TRBV4-1,TRBJ2-1,15,-,TGCGCCAGCAGCCGGGCGGGACAGACCATCAATGAGCAGTTCTTC,CASSRAGQTINEQFF
-,TRBV7-7,TRBJ2-2,16,TRBD2,TGTGCCAGCAGCCGGACGGGGGGGATGGACACCGGGGAGCTGTTTTTT,CASSRTGGMDTGELFF
-,TRBV10-3,TRBJ1-3,16,-,TGTGCCATCAGTGATCTGGGAGGACTTGCGGGAAACACCATATATTTT,CAISDLGGLAGNTIYF
-,TRBV5-4,TRBJ1-2,15,-,TGTGCCAGCAGTCCCCGGGGGGGAAGGGACTATGGCTACACCTTC,CASSPRGGRDYGYTF
few,TRBV30,TRBJ1-2,13,-,TGTGCCTGGAGTTTGGGGGGAATCTATGGCTACACCTTC,CAWSLGGIYGYTF